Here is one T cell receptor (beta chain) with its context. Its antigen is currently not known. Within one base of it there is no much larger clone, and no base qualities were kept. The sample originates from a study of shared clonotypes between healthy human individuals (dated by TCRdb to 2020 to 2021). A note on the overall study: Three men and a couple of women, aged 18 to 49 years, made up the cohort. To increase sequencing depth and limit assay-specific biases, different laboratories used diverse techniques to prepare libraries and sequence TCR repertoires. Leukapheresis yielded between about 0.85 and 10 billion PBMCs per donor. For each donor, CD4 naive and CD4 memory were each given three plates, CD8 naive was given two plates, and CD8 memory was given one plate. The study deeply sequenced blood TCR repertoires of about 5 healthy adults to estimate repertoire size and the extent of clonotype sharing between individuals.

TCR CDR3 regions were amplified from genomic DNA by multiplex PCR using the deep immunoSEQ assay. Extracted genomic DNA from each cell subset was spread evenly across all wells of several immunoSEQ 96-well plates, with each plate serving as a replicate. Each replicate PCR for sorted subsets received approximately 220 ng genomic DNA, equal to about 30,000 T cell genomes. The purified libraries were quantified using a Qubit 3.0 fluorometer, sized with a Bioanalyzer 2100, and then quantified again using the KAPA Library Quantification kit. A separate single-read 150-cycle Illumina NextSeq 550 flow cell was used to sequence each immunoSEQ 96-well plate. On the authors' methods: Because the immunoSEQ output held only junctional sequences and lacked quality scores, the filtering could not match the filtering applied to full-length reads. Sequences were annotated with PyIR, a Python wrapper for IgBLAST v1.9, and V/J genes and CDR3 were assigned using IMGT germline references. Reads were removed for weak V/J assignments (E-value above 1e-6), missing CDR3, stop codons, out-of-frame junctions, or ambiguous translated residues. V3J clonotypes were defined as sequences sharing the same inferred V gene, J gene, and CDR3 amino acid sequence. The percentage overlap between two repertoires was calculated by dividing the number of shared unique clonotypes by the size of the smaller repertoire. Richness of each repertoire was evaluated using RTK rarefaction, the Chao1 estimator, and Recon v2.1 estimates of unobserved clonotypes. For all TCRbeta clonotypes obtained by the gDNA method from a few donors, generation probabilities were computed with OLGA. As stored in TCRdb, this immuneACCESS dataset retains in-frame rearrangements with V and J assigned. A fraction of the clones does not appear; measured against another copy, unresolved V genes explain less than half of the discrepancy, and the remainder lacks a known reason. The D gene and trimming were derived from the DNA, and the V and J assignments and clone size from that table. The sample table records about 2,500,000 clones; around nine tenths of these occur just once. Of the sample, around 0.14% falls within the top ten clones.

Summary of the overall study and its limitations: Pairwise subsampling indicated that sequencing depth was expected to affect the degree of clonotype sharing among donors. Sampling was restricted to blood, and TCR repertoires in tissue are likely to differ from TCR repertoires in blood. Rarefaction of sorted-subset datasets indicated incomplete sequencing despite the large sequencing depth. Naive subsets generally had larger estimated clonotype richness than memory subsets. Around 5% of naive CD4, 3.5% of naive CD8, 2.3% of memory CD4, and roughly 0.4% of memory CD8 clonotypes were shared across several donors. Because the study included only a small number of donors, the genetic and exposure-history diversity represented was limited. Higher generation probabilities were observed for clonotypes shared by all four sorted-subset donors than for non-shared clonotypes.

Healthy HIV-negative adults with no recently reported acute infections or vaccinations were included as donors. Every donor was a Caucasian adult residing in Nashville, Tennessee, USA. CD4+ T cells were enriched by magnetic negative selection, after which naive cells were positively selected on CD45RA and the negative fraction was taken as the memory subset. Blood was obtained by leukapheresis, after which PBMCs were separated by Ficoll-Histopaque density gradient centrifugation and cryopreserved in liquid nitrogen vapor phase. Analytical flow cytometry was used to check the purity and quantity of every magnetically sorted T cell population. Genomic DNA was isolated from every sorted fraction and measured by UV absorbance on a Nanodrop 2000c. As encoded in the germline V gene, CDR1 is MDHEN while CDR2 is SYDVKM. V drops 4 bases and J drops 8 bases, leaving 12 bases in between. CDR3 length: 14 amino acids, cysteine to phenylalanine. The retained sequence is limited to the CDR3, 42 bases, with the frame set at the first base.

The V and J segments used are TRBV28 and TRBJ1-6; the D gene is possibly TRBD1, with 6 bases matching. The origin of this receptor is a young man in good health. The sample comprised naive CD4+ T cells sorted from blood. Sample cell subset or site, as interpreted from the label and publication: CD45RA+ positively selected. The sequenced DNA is TGTGCCAGCAGTTCACAGGGAGGCTATTCACCCCTCCACTTT. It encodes CASSSQGGYSPLHF. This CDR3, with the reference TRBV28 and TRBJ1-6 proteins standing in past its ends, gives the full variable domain DVKVTQSSRYLVKRTGEKVFLECVQDMDHENMFWYRQDPGLGLRLIYFSYDVKMKEKGDIPEGYSVSREKKERFSLILESASTNQTSMYLCASSSQGGYSPLHFGNGTRLTVT.